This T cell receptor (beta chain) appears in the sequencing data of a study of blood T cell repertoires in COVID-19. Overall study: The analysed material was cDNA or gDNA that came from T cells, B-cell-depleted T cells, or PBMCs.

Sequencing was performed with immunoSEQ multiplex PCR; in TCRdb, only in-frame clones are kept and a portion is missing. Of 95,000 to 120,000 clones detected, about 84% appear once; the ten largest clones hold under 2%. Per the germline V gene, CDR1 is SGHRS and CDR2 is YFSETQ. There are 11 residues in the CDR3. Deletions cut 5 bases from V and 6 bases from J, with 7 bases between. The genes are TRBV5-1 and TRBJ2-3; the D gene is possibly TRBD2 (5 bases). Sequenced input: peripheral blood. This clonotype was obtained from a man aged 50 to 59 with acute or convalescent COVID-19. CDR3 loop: CASRRGDTQYF. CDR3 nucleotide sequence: TGCGCCAGCAGAAGAGGGGATACGCAGTATTTT.